This T cell receptor (beta chain) was captured in a study of response to subunit inactivated influenza vaccine. The sample holds a few counts of this clonotype. The junction differs from germline at one of its ends, possibly a read error. TCRdb fed the RT-PCR reads into MiXCR, producing one record per CDR3 protein. The sample holds 450,000 to 700,000 distinct CDR3 sequences, less than 15% seen once. The CDR3 has 12 residues. Germline V lookup: CDR1 LGHNA, CDR2 YNFKEQ. This receptor was identified in a man aged 50 to 60 who received an inactivated influenza vaccine. The source material was PBMCs from blood, sampled roughly 12 days after vaccination. The chain uses TRBV4-2 and TRBJ2-4, with 8 bases lining up with TRBD1. For the CDR3, the DNA is TGTGCCAGCAGCCGATCAGGGGGCCCAGTCCACTTC. Amino acid sequence: CASSRSGGPVHF.